This is a list of T cell receptor beta chains from one sample in a study of PD-L1 blockade in urothelial cancer. Libraries were prepared by immunoSEQ multiplex PCR; TCRdb keeps only in-frame clonotypes and omits some of them. This sample has approximately 38,000 clones; 75% to 90% occur once, and the top ten carry about 1.9%. The sample consisted of PBMCs, taken around atezolizumab (anti-PD-L1) treatment. The receptors here all came from a man aged 55 to 70 with urothelial cancer. The CDR3 runs from the conserved cysteine through the conserved F or W. D genes are given only for firm matches. Clone size is stated in some rows and not others, as once, few, many or a class when expanded.

abundance: NA
j_gene: TRBJ2-2
v_gene: TRBV4-1
d_gene: NA
CDR3aa: CASQFRGTGELFF
CDR3nt: TGCGCCAGTCAATTTAGGGGCACCGGGGAGCTGTTTTTT

abundance: NA
j_gene: TRBJ2-1
v_gene: TRBV12-5
d_gene: NA
CDR3aa: CASGWTGGAAFF
CDR3nt: TGTGCTAGTGGTTGGACAGGAGGGGCAGCGTTCTTC

abundance: few
j_gene: TRBJ2-3
v_gene: TRBV5-1
d_gene: NA
CDR3aa: CATTMGWGGTDTQYF
CDR3nt: TGCGCCACCACCATGGGGTGGGGGGGCACAGATACGCAGTATTTT

abundance: NA
j_gene: TRBJ1-2
v_gene: TRBV5-1
d_gene: NA
CDR3aa: CASSLRAGAGYTF
CDR3nt: TGCGCCAGCAGCTTGAGGGCAGGGGCCGGCTACACCTTC

abundance: NA
j_gene: TRBJ2-7
v_gene: TRBV4-3
d_gene: TRBD1
CDR3aa: CASSQNRGSEQYF
CDR3nt: TGCGCCAGCAGCCAGAACAGGGGGAGCGAGCAGTACTTC

abundance: NA
j_gene: TRBJ2-7
v_gene: TRBV19
d_gene: NA
CDR3aa: CASSTRGKSYEQYF
CDR3nt: TGTGCCAGTAGTACCCGGGGAAAGTCCTACGAGCAGTACTTC

abundance: NA
j_gene: TRBJ1-2
v_gene: TRBV19
d_gene: NA
CDR3aa: CASGERTTNYGYTF
CDR3nt: TGTGCCAGTGGGGAGCGAACGACTAACTATGGCTACACCTTC

abundance: once
j_gene: TRBJ2-1
v_gene: TRBV10-3
d_gene: TRBD2
CDR3aa: CAISVSSGSNEQFF
CDR3nt: TGTGCCATCAGTGTTAGTAGCGGGAGCAATGAGCAGTTCTTC

abundance: once
j_gene: TRBJ2-2
v_gene: TRBV11-3
d_gene: NA
CDR3aa: CASSLDGVDGELFF
CDR3nt: TGTGCCAGCAGCTTAGACGGGGTGGACGGGGAGCTGTTTTTT

abundance: NA
j_gene: TRBJ2-7
v_gene: TRBV28
d_gene: NA
CDR3aa: CASSLVAEYAEQYF
CDR3nt: TGTGCCAGCAGTTTAGTCGCCGAGTACGCCGAGCAGTACTTC

abundance: NA
j_gene: TRBJ2-4
v_gene: TRBV27
d_gene: NA
CDR3aa: CASSYSGAKNIQYF
CDR3nt: TGTGCCAGCAGTTATTCCGGAGCCAAAAACATTCAGTACTTC

abundance: NA
j_gene: TRBJ1-5
v_gene: TRBV5-4
d_gene: NA
CDR3aa: CASSRDSNQPQHF
CDR3nt: TGTGCCAGCAGCCGGGATAGCAATCAGCCCCAGCATTTT

abundance: NA
j_gene: TRBJ2-5
v_gene: TRBV6-1
d_gene: NA
CDR3aa: CASSDSPRPPPYF
CDR3nt: TGTGCCAGCAGTGATTCTCCCAGGCCCCCGCCGTACTTC

abundance: NA
j_gene: TRBJ1-3
v_gene: TRBV6-5
d_gene: NA
CDR3aa: CASSYLQGSGNTIYF
CDR3nt: TGTGCCAGCAGTTACTTACAGGGATCTGGAAACACCATATATTTT

abundance: NA
j_gene: TRBJ2-1
v_gene: TRBV9
d_gene: NA
CDR3aa: CASSVRGGDRNEQFF
CDR3nt: TGTGCCAGCAGCGTAAGAGGAGGGGATAGGAATGAGCAGTTCTTC

abundance: NA
j_gene: TRBJ1-2
v_gene: TRBV11-2
d_gene: TRBD1
CDR3aa: CASSSRTGRYTNYGYTF
CDR3nt: TGTGCCAGCAGCTCGCGGACAGGGCGATATACTAACTATGGCTACACCTTC

abundance: NA
j_gene: TRBJ2-1
v_gene: TRBV6-4
d_gene: TRBD2
CDR3aa: CASSRTSAYNEQFF
CDR3nt: TGTGCCAGCAGCAGGACTAGCGCTTACAATGAGCAGTTCTTC

abundance: once
j_gene: TRBJ2-1
v_gene: TRBV5-1
d_gene: NA
CDR3aa: CASSRSSSKGSEQFF
CDR3nt: TGCGCCAGCAGCCGATCTTCTTCCAAGGGGTCTGAGCAGTTCTTC

abundance: NA
j_gene: TRBJ1-4
v_gene: TRBV19
d_gene: NA
CDR3aa: CASSRSINEKLFF
CDR3nt: TGTGCCAGTAGTCGGAGCATAAATGAAAAACTGTTTTTT

abundance: NA
j_gene: TRBJ1-1
v_gene: TRBV7-9
d_gene: NA
CDR3aa: CASSPQLSVWNTEAFF
CDR3nt: TGTGCCAGCAGCCCCCAACTTAGTGTCTGGAACACTGAAGCTTTCTTT

abundance: NA
j_gene: TRBJ2-5
v_gene: TRBV2
d_gene: NA
CDR3aa: CASKPGQETQYF
CDR3nt: TGTGCCAGCAAGCCGGGGCAAGAGACCCAGTACTTC

abundance: NA
j_gene: TRBJ2-2
v_gene: TRBV28
d_gene: TRBD1
CDR3aa: CASSPSLGDRGTNTGELFF
CDR3nt: TGTGCCAGCAGTCCATCTTTAGGGGACAGGGGTACGAACACCGGGGAGCTGTTTTTT